This TCR beta chain stems from a study of PD-1 blockade in classical Hodgkin lymphoma. As to time point: cycle 4 day 1 (C4D1), after more than five weeks of nivolumab. Relapse was seen in all patients after autologous stem cell transplantation, and brentuximab vedotin exposure was variable. TCRdb's table, derived via immunoSEQ multiplex PCR, lists solely in-frame clones and lacks some. The data hold around 93,000 clones, with around 80% observed a single time. The CDR3 extends over 15 amino acids. Losses at the gene ends were 4 bases for V and 5 bases for J; bases not matched to a gene: 7. CDR1 and CDR2 from the germline V gene are KGHSH and LQKENI.

The receptor's source is a human donor with classical Hodgkin lymphoma. V and J are TRBV18 and TRBJ2-7; TRBD1 matches at 11 bases. The sample here was peripheral blood mononuclear cells (PBMCs), taken before the fourth cycle of nivolumab. The CDR3 loop is CASSLSGTGGNEQYF. The DNA for the CDR3 is TGTGCCAGCTCACTTTCCGGGACAGGGGGAAACGAGCAGTACTTC.